This TCR beta chain derives from a study of T-cell reconstitution after alpha-beta-depleted transplantation in children. This sample's TCRbeta library carried unique molecular identifier barcodes. TCRdb analysed the PCR reads with MiXCR anew, one entry per CDR3 protein. The table shows tens of thousands of distinct CDR3 sequences, with about 14% occurring only once. The CDR3 loop spans 14 amino acids. The V and J ends lost 5 bases and 4 bases respectively, with 14 bases between them. The germline V gene has CDR1 SGHTA and CDR2 FQGNSA. This clonotype was sampled from a male patient aged 2 to 9 who had a stem cell transplant for acute lymphoblastic leukemia, so the T cells may come from the graft donor. The genes are TRBV7-2 and TRBJ1-2; tentatively, D is TRBD1 (5 bases). This material consisted of PBMCs, mostly from graft donor cells, taken 180 days after TCRalphabeta/CD19-depleted stem cell transplant. CDR3 region: CASSRNVQGYGYTF. The CDR3 DNA reads as TGTGCCAGCAGCCGAAATGTCCAGGGCTATGGCTACACCTTC.